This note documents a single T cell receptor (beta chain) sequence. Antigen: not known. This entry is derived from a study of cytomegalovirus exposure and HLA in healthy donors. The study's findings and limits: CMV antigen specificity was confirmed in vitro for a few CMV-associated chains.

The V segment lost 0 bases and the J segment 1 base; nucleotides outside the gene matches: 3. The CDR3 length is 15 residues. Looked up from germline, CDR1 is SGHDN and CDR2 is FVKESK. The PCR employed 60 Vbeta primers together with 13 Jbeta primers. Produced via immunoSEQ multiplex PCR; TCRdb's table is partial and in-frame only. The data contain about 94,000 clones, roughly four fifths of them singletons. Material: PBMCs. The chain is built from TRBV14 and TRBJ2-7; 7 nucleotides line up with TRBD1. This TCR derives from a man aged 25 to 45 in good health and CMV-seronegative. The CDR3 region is CASSQETGLSYEQYF. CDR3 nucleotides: TGTGCCAGCAGCCAAGAGACAGGGCTATCCTACGAGCAGTACTTC.